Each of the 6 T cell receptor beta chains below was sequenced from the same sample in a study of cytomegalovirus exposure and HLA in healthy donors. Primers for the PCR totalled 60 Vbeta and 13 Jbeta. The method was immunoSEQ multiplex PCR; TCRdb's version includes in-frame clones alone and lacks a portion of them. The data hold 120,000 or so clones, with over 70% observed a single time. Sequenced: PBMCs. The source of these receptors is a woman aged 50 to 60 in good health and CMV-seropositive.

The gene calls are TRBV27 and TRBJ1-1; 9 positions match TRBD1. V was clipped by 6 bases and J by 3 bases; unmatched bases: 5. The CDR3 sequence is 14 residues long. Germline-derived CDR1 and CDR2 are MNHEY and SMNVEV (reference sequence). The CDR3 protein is CASSQTGGYTEAFF. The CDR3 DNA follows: TGTGCCAGCAGCCAGACAGGGGGGTACACTGAAGCTTTCTTT.

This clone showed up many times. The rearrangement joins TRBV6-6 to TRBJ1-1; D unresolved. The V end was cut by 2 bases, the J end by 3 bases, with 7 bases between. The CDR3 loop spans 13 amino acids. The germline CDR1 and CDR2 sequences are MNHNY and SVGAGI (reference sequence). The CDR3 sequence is CASSYERDTEAFF. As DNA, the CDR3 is TGTGCCAGCAGTTACGAGCGGGACACTGAAGCTTTCTTT.

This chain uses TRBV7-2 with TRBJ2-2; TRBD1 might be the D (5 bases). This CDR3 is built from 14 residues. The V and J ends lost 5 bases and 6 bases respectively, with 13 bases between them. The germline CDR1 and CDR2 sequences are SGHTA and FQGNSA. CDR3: CASSNSKGPGELFF. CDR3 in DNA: TGTGCCAGCAGCAATAGTAAGGGGCCCGGGGAGCTGTTTTTT.

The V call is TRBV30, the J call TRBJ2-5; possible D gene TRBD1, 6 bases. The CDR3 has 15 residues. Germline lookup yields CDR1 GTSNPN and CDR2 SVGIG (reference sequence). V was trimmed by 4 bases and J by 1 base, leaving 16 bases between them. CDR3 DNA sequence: TGTGCCTGGACCTTCCCAGGGGCCCCCCAAGAGACCCAGTACTTC. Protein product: CAWTFPGAPQETQYF.

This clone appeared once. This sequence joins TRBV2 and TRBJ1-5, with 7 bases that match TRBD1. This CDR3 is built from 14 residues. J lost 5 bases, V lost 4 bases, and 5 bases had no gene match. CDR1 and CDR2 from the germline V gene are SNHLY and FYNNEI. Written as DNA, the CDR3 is TGTGCCAGCAGTGTAGGACAGGAACATCAGCCCCAGCATTTT. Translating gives CASSVGQEHQPQHF. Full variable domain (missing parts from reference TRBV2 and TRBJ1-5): EPEVTQTPSHQVTQMGQEVILRCVPISNHLYFYWYRQILGQKVEFLVSFYNNEISEKSEIFDDQFSVERPDGSNFTLKIRSTKLEDSAMYFCASSVGQEHQPQHFGDGTRLSIL.

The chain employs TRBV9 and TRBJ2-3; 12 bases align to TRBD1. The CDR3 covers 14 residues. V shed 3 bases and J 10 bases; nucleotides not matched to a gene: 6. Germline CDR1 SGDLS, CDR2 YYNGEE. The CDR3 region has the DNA TGTGCCAGCAGCGAGGCCGGGACAGGGGGCGCGCAGTATTTT. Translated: CASSEAGTGGAQYF.